Shown below are 10 T cell receptor beta chains from a single sample sequenced in a study of vaccination effects on CD4 cells after COVID-19. Measured with immunoSEQ multiplex PCR; TCRdb has only the in-frame clones, and not every one. The profile shows about 40,000 clones, 66% of them singletons. Sequencing followed a ViraFEST assay step that expanded antigen-specific CD4+ T cells with viral peptide pools. Culturing for around 10 days preceded CD4+ T cell isolation. Nucleocapsid antibodies were negative in the vaccine recipients, who had never had SARS-CoV-2 infection. Antigens for these TCRs are unknown. Sequenced material: CD4+ T cells from PBMCs cultured with HCoV-OC43 spike peptides, taken before COVID-19 vaccination. The sample's subset: HCoV-OC43 spike overlapping peptide pool stimulation. The receptors stem from a human donor who received a COVID-19 vaccine.

The V gene is TRBV29-1, the J gene TRBJ1-4; perhaps TRBD1 as D (6 bases). CDR3 length equals 14 residues. The V end lost 4 bases, the J end lost 0 bases, and 9 bases lay between the germline ends. The germline V gene encodes CDR1 SQVTM and CDR2 ANQGSEA. The CDR3 bases are TGCAGCGTTGTACGGGGGCCAACTAATGAAAAACTGTTTTTT. It codes for CSVVRGPTNEKLFF.

By its share, this clone is medium-sized. CDR3 loop: CASSSRTGSYEQYF. Here the CDR3 DNA reads TGTGCCAGCAGCTCCAGGACAGGCTCCTACGAGCAGTACTTC. V is TRBV7-8 and J is TRBJ2-7; 7 nucleotides line up with TRBD1. The germline V gene has CDR1 SGHVS and CDR2 FQNEAQ. The junction had 3 bases not matched to a gene; V was cut back by 4 bases and J by 0 bases. CDR3 length: 14 residues.

The chain uses TRBV3-1 (or the pseudogene TRBV3-2) and TRBJ2-1, with D perhaps TRBD1 (6 bases). V lost 6 bases and J 5 bases, leaving 14 bases between the germline ends. CDR1 LGHDT and CDR2 YNNKEL come from the germline V gene (reference sequence). The CDR3 consists of 14 residues. CDR3 sequence reads: CASRERSGDNEQFF. The CDR3 bases are TGTGCCAGCAGGGAAAGGTCAGGGGACAATGAGCAGTTCTTC.

The chain has TRBV6-2 or TRBV6-3 and TRBJ2-1; 9 bases align to TRBD2. The CDR3 contains 18 residues. Germline V lookup: CDR1 MNHEY, CDR2 SVGEGT. The V segment lost 3 bases and the J segment 0 bases; nucleotides outside the gene matches: 9. Written as DNA, the CDR3 is TGTGCCAGCAGTTATTTAGCAGCGGGAGGATACTCCTACAATGAGCAGTTCTTC. This encodes CASSYLAAGGYSYNEQFF.

The chain is built from TRBV5-4 and TRBJ2-3; TRBD1 or TRBD2 may be the D gene (7 bases each). The V gene lost 0 bases and the J gene lost 5 bases, with 13 bases spanning the gap. The length of the CDR3 is 15 residues. Per germline, CDR1 SGHNT and CDR2 YYREEE (reference sequence). The CDR3 DNA is TGTGCCAGCAGCTTGGAGGGGGCTAGCGGAGATACGCAGTATTTT. Its translation: CASSLEGASGDTQYF.

This chain uses TRBV3-1 (or the pseudogene TRBV3-2) with TRBJ2-2, with 8 bases that match TRBD1. J gave up 1 base and V 1 base, and 5 bases lay outside the gene matches. The CDR3 sequence is 17 residues long. Germline lookup yields CDR1 LGHDT and CDR2 YNNKEL (reference sequence). In DNA, the CDR3 is TGTGCCAGCAGCCAAGTTGGTGGGACAGGGAACACCGGGGAGCTGTTTTTT. Residues: CASSQVGGTGNTGELFF.

This chain links TRBV5-5 with TRBJ2-7; 7 bases fit TRBD1. CDR1 is SGHKS, CDR2 YYEKEE, per germline (reference sequence). The CDR3 consists of 14 residues. V lost 5 bases, J lost 4 bases, and 9 bases stayed unmatched. CDR3 DNA: TGTGCCAGCAGAGACCACAACAGGGGATACGAGCAGTACTTC. This translates into CASRDHNRGYEQYF.

This rearrangement joins TRBV29-1 to TRBJ2-2; 12 bases are shared with TRBD2. The CDR3 contains 17 residues. Germline CDR1 and CDR2: SQVTM and ANQGSEA. With V trimmed by 4 bases and J by 0 bases, 6 bases remained unmatched. The DNA of the CDR3 is TGCAGCGTTGGTCGGCTAGCGGGGGGGGCGAACACCGGGGAGCTGTTTTTT. As protein: CSVGRLAGGANTGELFF.

The V and J genes are TRBV6-5 and TRBJ2-7; the D gene is possibly TRBD2 (6 bases). Trimming took off 6 bases at V and 3 bases at J, with 12 bases between the two ends. The CDR3 covers 13 residues. Germline V lookup: CDR1 MNHEY, CDR2 SVGAGI. For the CDR3, the DNA is TGTGCCAGCAGAGGATCCGGGAGCTACGAGCAGTACTTC. Translated, it gives CASRGSGSYEQYF.

This rearrangement joins TRBV3-1 (or the pseudogene TRBV3-2) to TRBJ2-1, with unresolved D. V lost 0 bases and J lost 10, with 10 bases in between. The CDR3 spans 13 residues. The germline V gene encodes CDR1 LGHDT and CDR2 YNNKEL (reference sequence). CDR3 amino acids: CASSQERLAEQFF. The CDR3 region has the DNA TGTGCCAGCAGCCAAGAAAGACTGGCCGAGCAGTTCTTC.